This T cell receptor beta chain was sequenced during a study of T cells in Graves' hyperthyroidism and ophthalmopathy. General study results and limits: Ophthalmopathy prediction by the model preceded onset by a median about 6 months.

There were TCR beta CDR3 regions amplified from RNA transcripts. HTBI primers were employed in a first-round RT-PCR of the TCR CDR3. TCRdb re-analysed the multiplex PCR reads in MiXCR, keeping a single row per CDR3 protein. The table lists about half a million distinct CDR3 sequences, about 16% of them singletons. Disease duration was under 3 months in the ophthalmopathy patients, who also had a Clinical Activity Score of at least 3 and a NOSPECS grade of at least 4. It was uncontrolled infection, other autoimmune disease, pregnancy or lactation that excluded patients. In the case of this clonotype: The target antigen is unknown.

What was sequenced was blood. The TCR comes from a woman aged 25 to 45 with Graves' ophthalmopathy.

The CDR3 coding sequence is TGTGCCAGCAGCACTTCTGCGGGTCAGCCCCAGCATTTT. Amino acid sequence: CASSTSAGQPQHF. The chain recombines TRBV5-6 with TRBJ1-5; no firm D call. Germline CDR1 and CDR2: SGHDT and YYEEEE. Trimming shortened V by 4 bases and J by 6 bases, and 11 bases separated the two germline ends. The length of the CDR3 is 13 residues.